These 14 T cell receptor beta chains were sequenced from one sample in a study of blood T cell repertoires in COVID-19. TCRdb keeps only in-frame clones here, not all; method: immunoSEQ multiplex PCR. The table lists roughly 200,000 clones, about 90% of them singletons. Source material: PBMCs or T cells enriched from blood (not recorded which). These receptors came from a young man who had recovered from COVID-19.

J is TRBJ1-2 and V is TRBV5-4; D possibly corresponds to TRBD1 (6 bases). The CDR3 is 15 residues long. The germline V gene has CDR1 SGHNT and CDR2 YYREEE (reference sequence). V was trimmed by 0 bases and J by 3 bases, leaving 12 bases between them. The CDR3 loop reads CASSLDGGADYGYTF. The CDR3 nucleotides are TGTGCCAGCAGCTTGGATGGGGGGGCGGACTATGGCTACACCTTC. Complete variable domain (other parts from reference TRBV5-4 and TRBJ1-2): ETGVTQSPTHLIKTRGQQVTLRCSSQSGHNTVSWYQQALGQGPQFIFQYYREEENGRGNFPPRFSGLQFPNYSSELNVNALELDDSALYLCASSLDGGADYGYTFGSGTRLTVV.

The chain joins TRBV10-1 to TRBJ2-1; 15 nucleotides line up with TRBD2. V lost 2 bases and J lost 4; bases outside the gene matches: 3. CDR1 and CDR2 from the germline V gene are WNHNN and SYGVQD (reference sequence). The CDR3 extends over 17 amino acids. The CDR3 region has the DNA TGCGCCAGCAGTGAGGGGACTAGCGGGGGGTATTACAATGAGCAGTTCTTC. This encodes CASSEGTSGGYYNEQFF.

This chain uses TRBV20-1 with TRBJ2-7; no clear D gene. This CDR3 comprises 9 residues. With 6 bases removed from V and 7 bases from J, the gap between germline ends came to 7 bases. Germline values: CDR1 DFQATT, CDR2 SNEGSKA (reference sequence). This chain's CDR3 is CSASREQYF. The CDR3, as DNA: TGCAGTGCCAGCAGGGAGCAGTACTTC.

This sequence joins TRBV24-1 and TRBJ2-7, with 7 positions matching TRBD2. V was clipped by 4 bases and J by 4 bases; unmatched bases: 9. Germline V CDR1 and CDR2: KGHDR, SFDVKD. There are 15 residues in the CDR3. The CDR3 region has the DNA TGTGCCACCAGTGACCCAGGGAGGGGCCTTTACGAGCAGTACTTC. This translates into CATSDPGRGLYEQYF.

The gene calls are TRBV11-2 and TRBJ2-7; 9 bases align to TRBD2. The CDR3 contains 14 residues. The ends lost 6 bases at V and 3 bases at J; junction bases unmatched: 6. Germline CDR1 SGHAT, CDR2 FQNNGV. The chain's CDR3 is CASRRGLADYEQYF. The CDR3 DNA sequence: TGTGCCAGCAGGCGGGGACTAGCAGACTACGAGCAGTACTTC.

The genes are TRBV30 and TRBJ2-7, with 13 bases that match TRBD2. The V and J ends lost 3 bases and 0 bases, in that order; junction bases with no gene match: 11. Germline-derived CDR1 and CDR2 are GTSNPN and SVGIG (reference sequence). The CDR3 spans 18 residues. The CDR3 sequence is CAWSPVRTSGSSSYEQYF. DNA of the CDR3: TGTGCCTGGAGCCCAGTCCGGACTAGCGGGAGCTCCTCCTACGAGCAGTACTTC.

CDR3 coding DNA: TGTGCCAGCAGCCCCACGGAGAGCAGGGTGATCTATGGCTACACCTTC. Amino acid sequence: CASSPTESRVIYGYTF. This chain joins TRBV11-2 and TRBJ1-2, with D perhaps TRBD1 (5 bases). Germline V lookup: CDR1 SGHAT, CDR2 FQNNGV. This CDR3 is 16 amino acids long. The germline V and J ends were trimmed by 5 bases and 4 bases, with 20 bases remaining between them.

This chain joins TRBV28 and TRBJ2-1; TRBD1 matches 10 bases. J lost 0 bases, V lost 5 bases, and 13 bases had no gene match. This CDR3 is 19 amino acids long. Germline lookup yields CDR1 MDHEN and CDR2 SYDVKM. The CDR3 region has the DNA TGTGCCAGCAGTCGGATGGGACAGGGGAAATTCCTCTCCTACAATGAGCAGTTCTTC. This gives the protein CASSRMGQGKFLSYNEQFF.

The CDR3 region is CASSFGPGDNLGTDTQYF. The DNA of the CDR3 is TGTGCCAGCAGCTTCGGACCGGGAGATAATTTGGGCACAGATACGCAGTATTTT. The chain is built from TRBV13 and TRBJ2-3; maybe TRBD2 (6 bases). V lost 3 bases to trimming and J lost 1 base, with 20 bases between them. Germline CDR1 is PRHDT and CDR2 is FYEKMQ (reference sequence). The CDR3 has 18 amino acids.

The chain is built from TRBV2 and TRBJ2-2; 11 bases agree with TRBD1. Looked up from germline, CDR1 is SNHLY and CDR2 is FYNNEI. This CDR3 is built from 14 residues. After removal of 7 bases from V and 6 bases from J, the junction contained 4 bases not matched to a gene. The CDR3 protein is CASTGTGGAGELFF. The CDR3 nucleotides read TGTGCCAGCACAGGGACAGGGGGTGCCGGGGAGCTGTTTTTT.

This chain uses TRBV27 with TRBJ2-3; TRBD2 might be the D (5 bases). The germline V and J ends were trimmed by 1 base and 3 bases, with 14 bases remaining between them. Germline CDR1 and CDR2: MNHEY and SMNVEV (reference sequence). The CDR3 runs 16 residues. The CDR3 DNA reads TGTGCCAGCAGTTTATACCTAGCCGGTGGGACAGATACGCAGTATTTT. Translating gives CASSLYLAGGTDTQYF.

The rearrangement uses TRBV27 and TRBJ2-3; 14 nucleotides line up with TRBD2. The CDR3 is 16 residues long. Per germline, CDR1 MNHEY and CDR2 SMNVEV (reference sequence). V lost 0 bases and J lost 11; bases outside the gene matches: 7. The CDR3 DNA is TGTGCCAGCAGTTTATCTCCGACTAGCGGGAGGGCCTGGCAGTATTTT. It encodes CASSLSPTSGRAWQYF.

The chain has TRBV5-8 and TRBJ2-7, with TRBD1 matching 10 bases. The V and J ends lost 1 base and 5 bases, in that order; junction bases with no gene match: 6. The CDR3 loop spans 15 amino acids. The V gene's germline CDR1 is SGHTS and CDR2 YDEGEE. The CDR3 reads CASSLWTGGENEQYF. The CDR3 DNA sequence: TGTGCCAGCAGCTTGTGGACAGGGGGGGAAAACGAGCAGTACTTC. Based on the CDR3 plus reference TRBV5-8 and TRBJ2-7, the full variable domain is EAGVTQSPTHLIKTRGQQATLRCSPISGHTSVYWYQQALGLGLQFLLWYDEGEERNRGNFPPRFSGRQFPNYSSELNVNALELEDSALYLCASSLWTGGENEQYFGPGTRLTVT.

This chain connects TRBV5-1 to TRBJ2-5; possible D gene TRBD2, 5 bases. Trimming removed 1 base at V and 5 bases at J, with 9 bases between. From germline, CDR1 is SGHRS and CDR2 YFSETQ. The CDR3 has 13 amino acids. CDR3 protein: CASSLSLAETQYF. The CDR3 DNA sequence: TGCGCCAGCAGCTTGTCTCTAGCCGAGACCCAGTACTTC.